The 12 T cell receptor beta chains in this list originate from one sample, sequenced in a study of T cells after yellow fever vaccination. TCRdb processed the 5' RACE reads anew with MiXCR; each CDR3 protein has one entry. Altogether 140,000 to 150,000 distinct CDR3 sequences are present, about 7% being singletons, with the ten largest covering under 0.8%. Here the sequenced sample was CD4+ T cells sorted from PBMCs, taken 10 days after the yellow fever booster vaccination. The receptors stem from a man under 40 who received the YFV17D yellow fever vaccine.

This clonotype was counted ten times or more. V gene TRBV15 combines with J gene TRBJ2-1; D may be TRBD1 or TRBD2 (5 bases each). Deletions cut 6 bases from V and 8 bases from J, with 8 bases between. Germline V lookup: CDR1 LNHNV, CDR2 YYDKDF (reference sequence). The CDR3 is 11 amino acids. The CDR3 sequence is CATRGVHEQFF. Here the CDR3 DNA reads TGTGCCACCAGGGGGGTGCATGAGCAGTTCTTC.

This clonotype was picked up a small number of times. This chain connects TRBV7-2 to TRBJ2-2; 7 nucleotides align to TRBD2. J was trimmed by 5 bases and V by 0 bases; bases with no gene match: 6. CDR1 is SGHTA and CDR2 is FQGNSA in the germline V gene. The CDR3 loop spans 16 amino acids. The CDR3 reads CASSLALGGSTGELFF. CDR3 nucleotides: TGTGCCAGCAGCTTAGCGCTTGGCGGGAGTACCGGGGAGCTGTTTTTT.

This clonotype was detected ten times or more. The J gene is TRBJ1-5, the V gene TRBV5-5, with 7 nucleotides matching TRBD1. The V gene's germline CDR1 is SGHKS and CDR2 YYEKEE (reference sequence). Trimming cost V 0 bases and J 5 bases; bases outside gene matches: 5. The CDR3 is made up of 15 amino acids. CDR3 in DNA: TGTGCCAGCAGCTTGGAAGGGACAGCTCATCAGCCCCAGCATTTT. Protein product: CASSLEGTAHQPQHF.

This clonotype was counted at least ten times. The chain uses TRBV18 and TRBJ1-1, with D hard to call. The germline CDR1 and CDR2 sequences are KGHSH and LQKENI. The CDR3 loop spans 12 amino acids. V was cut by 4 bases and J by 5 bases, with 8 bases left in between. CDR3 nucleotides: TGTGCCAGCTCACTCCAGATAACTGAAGCTTTCTTT. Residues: CASSLQITEAFF.

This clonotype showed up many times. CDR3 protein: CASSLMGRDGIQYF. The CDR3 nucleotides are TGCGCCAGCAGCTTGATGGGGCGGGACGGTATTCAGTACTTC. V gene TRBV5-1 combines with J gene TRBJ2-4; weak D call: TRBD2 (6 bases). Between the trimmed V and J ends, which lost 1 base and 10 bases, there was a span of 15 bases. Germline-derived CDR1 and CDR2 are SGHRS and YFSETQ. This CDR3 has 14 amino acids. Full variable domain (rest looked up from reference TRBV5-1 and TRBJ2-4): KAGVTQTPRYLIKTRGQQVTLSCSPISGHRSVSWYQQTPGQGLQFLFEYFSETQRNKGNFPGRFSGRQFSNSRSEMNVSTLELGDSALYLCASSLMGRDGIQYFGAGTRLSVL.

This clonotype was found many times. CDR3 DNA sequence: TGTGCCAGCAGCGCAAGACTAGCGGGAGGCCAGGGTGAGCAGTTCTTC. This codes for CASSARLAGGQGEQFF. V and J are TRBV9 and TRBJ2-1; 13 positions agree with TRBD2. This CDR3 comprises 16 residues. V shed 3 bases and J 9 bases; nucleotides not matched to a gene: 9. The germline V gene encodes CDR1 SGDLS and CDR2 YYNGEE.

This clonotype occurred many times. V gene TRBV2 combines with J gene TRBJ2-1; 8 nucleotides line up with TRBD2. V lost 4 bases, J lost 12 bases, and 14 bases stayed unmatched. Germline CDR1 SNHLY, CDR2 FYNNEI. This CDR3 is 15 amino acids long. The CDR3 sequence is CASSASLAGPLRQFF. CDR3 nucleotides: TGTGCCAGCAGTGCCTCCCTAGCGGGCCCCCTTCGGCAGTTCTTC.

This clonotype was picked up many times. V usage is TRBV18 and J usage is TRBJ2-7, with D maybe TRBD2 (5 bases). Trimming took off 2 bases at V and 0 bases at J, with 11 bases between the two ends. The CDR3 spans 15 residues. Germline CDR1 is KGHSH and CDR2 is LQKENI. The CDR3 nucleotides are TGTGCCAGCTCACCAAGTAGGGCGGGCTCCTACGAGCAGTACTTC. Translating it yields CASSPSRAGSYEQYF. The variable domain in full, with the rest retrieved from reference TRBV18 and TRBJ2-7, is NAGVMQNPRHLVRRRGQEARLRCSPMKGHSHVYWYRQLPEEGLKFMVYLQKENIIDESGMPKERFSAEFPKEGPSILRIQQVVRGDSAAYFCASSPSRAGSYEQYFGPGTRLTVT.

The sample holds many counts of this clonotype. The CDR3 here is CASSLGDVPGAYEQYF. CDR3 nucleotides: TGCGCCAGCAGCTTGGGGGATGTCCCGGGGGCTTACGAGCAGTACTTC. The chain combines TRBV5-1 with TRBJ2-7; possibly TRBD1 or TRBD2 for D (6 bases each). V dropped 0 bases and J dropped 4 bases, with 17 bases sitting between them. The CDR3 extends over 16 amino acids. The germline CDR1 and CDR2 sequences are SGHRS and YFSETQ.

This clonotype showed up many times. The CDR3 here is CSARESRTSGYEQYF. CDR3 nucleotides: TGCAGTGCTAGAGAGTCTAGGACTAGCGGCTACGAGCAGTACTTC. The chain combines TRBV20-1 with TRBJ2-7, with 10 positions matching TRBD2. The CDR3 length is 15 residues. CDR1 DFQATT and CDR2 SNEGSKA come from the germline V gene (reference sequence). Trimming at V came to 0 bases and at J to 3 bases, leaving 5 bases not matched to a gene.

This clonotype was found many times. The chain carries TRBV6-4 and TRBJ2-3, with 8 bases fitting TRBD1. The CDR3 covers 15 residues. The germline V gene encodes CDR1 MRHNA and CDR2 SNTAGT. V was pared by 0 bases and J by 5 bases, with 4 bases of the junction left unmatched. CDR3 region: CASSDSPGGRDTQYF. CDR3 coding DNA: TGTGCCAGCAGTGACTCCCCAGGGGGCAGAGATACGCAGTATTTT.

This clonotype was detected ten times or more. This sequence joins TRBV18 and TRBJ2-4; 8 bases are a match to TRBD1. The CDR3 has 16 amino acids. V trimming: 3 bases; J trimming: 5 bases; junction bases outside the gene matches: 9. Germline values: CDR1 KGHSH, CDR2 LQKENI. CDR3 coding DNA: TGTGCCAGCTCACCTTCAGAAGGGACAGGACAAAACATTCAGTACTTC. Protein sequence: CASSPSEGTGQNIQYF.